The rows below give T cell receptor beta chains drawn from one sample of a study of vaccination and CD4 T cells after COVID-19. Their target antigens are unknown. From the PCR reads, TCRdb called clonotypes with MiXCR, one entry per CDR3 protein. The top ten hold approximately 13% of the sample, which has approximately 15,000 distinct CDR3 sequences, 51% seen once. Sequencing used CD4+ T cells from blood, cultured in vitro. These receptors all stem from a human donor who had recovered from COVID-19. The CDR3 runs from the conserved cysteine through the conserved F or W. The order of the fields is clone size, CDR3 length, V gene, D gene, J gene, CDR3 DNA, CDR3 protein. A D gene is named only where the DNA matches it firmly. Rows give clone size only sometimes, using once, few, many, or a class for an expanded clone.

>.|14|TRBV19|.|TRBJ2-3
TGTGCCAGTAATCGGATGGGCGTCACAGATACGCAGTATTTT
CASNRMGVTDTQYF
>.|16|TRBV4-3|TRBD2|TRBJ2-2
TGCGCCAGCAGCCAATCGACTAGCGGAGTCACCGGGGAGCTGTTTTTT
CASSQSTSGVTGELFF
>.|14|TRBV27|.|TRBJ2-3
TGTGCCAGCAGTTTGGGGCGGGGCGGGTATACGCAGTATTTT
CASSLGRGGYTQYF
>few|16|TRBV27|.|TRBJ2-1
TGTGCCAGCACCCCCCGCATCCTCAGCTCCTACAATGAGCAGTTCTTC
CASTPRILSSYNEQFF
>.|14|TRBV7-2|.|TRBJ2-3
TGTGCCAGCAGCCTTGGGACCCCTCCGGATACGCAGTATTTT
CASSLGTPPDTQYF
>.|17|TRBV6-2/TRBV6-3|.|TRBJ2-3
TGTGCCAGCAGTTACTCAGTAGAGGCAGGGGGCACAGATACGCAGTATTTT
CASSYSVEAGGTDTQYF
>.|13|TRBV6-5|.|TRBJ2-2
TGTGCCAGCAGTTACTCGTTTTCCGGGGAGCTGTTTTTT
CASSYSFSGELFF
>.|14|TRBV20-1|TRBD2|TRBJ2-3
TGCAGTGTAAGCGGGGCGCTCAGCACAGATACGCAGTATTTT
CSVSGALSTDTQYF
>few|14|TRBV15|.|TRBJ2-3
TGTGCCACCAGCAGAGATGCTTTCGCAGATACGCAGTATTTT
CATSRDAFADTQYF
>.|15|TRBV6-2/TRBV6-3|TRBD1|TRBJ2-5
TGTGCCAGCAGTCCACTGACAGGGGGCCCAGAGACCCAGTACTTC
CASSPLTGGPETQYF
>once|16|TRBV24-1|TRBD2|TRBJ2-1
TGTGCCACCAGTGACTCACTAGCGGGGGGATTCAATGAGCAGTTCTTC
CATSDSLAGGFNEQFF
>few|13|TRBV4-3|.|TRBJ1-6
TGCGCCAGCAGCCAAGACTTAAGTCCACCCCTCCACTTT
CASSQDLSPPLHF
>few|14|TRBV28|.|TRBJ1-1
TGTGCCAGCCAAGGAAGGGGGTGGAACACTGAAGCTTTCTTT
CASQGRGWNTEAFF
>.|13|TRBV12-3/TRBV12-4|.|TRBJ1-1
TGTGCCAGCAGCCCGGGGGGGGTCACTGAAGCTTTCTTT
CASSPGGVTEAFF
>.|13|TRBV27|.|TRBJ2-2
TGTGCCAGCTGGACGGTGAACACCGGGGAGCTGTTTTTT
CASWTVNTGELFF
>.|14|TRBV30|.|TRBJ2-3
TGTGCCTGGAGTGTGGGACTTAGCACAGATACGCAGTATTTT
CAWSVGLSTDTQYF
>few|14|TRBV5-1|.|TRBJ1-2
TGCGCCAGCAGCTTGGCCCCAGGGGACTATGGCTACACCTTC
CASSLAPGDYGYTF
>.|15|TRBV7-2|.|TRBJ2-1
TGTGCCAGCAGCTTAGGATTGGGGGGGCACAATGAGCAGTTCTTC
CASSLGLGGHNEQFF
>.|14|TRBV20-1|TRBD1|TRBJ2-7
TGCAGTGCCCTAAAAGGACAGGCCCCCTACGAGCAGTACTTC
CSALKGQAPYEQYF
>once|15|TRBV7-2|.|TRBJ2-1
TGTGCCAGCAGCTTAGACTGGGGCACCTACAATGAGCAGTTCTTC
CASSLDWGTYNEQFF
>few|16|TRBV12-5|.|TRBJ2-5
TGTGCTAGTGGTTTGGTAGGTAGTATCGGCCAAGAGACCCAGTACTTC
CASGLVGSIGQETQYF
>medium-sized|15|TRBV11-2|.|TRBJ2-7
TGTGCCAGCAGCCCCGCGGAGGGGGCGACCTACGAGCAGTACTTC
CASSPAEGATYEQYF
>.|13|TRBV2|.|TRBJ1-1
TGTGCCAGCCATCTGACGCCGAACACTGAAGCTTTCTTT
CASHLTPNTEAFF
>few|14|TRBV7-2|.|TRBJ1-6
TGTGCCAGCAGCCCACGGGACCATAATTCACCCCTCCACTTT
CASSPRDHNSPLHF
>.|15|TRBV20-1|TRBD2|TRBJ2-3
TGCAGTGCCTTGGCCGGACTAGCGTTCACAGATACGCAGTATTTT
CSALAGLAFTDTQYF
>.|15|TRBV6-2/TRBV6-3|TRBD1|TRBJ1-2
TGTGCCAGCAGTCCTGGACAGGGGATGAGCTATGGCTACACCTTC
CASSPGQGMSYGYTF
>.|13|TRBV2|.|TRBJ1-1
TGTGCCAGCAGGAGACAGTGGAACACTGAAGCTTTCTTT
CASRRQWNTEAFF
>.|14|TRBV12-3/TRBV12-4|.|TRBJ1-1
TGTGCCAGCAGTTTAAGGCGGATGAACACTGAAGCTTTCTTT
CASSLRRMNTEAFF
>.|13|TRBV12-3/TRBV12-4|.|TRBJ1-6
TGTGCCAGCAGTTTCGGCTATAATTCACCCCTCCACTTT
CASSFGYNSPLHF
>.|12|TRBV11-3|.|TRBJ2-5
TGTGCCAGCAGCTTATCCGGGGAGACCCAGTACTTC
CASSLSGETQYF
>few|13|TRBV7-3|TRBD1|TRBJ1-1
TGTGCCAGCAGCTTCAGGGGGCAGACAGAAGCTTTCTTT
CASSFRGQTEAFF
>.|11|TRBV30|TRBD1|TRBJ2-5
TGTGCCTGGGACAGGGCGGGGACCCAGTACTTC
CAWDRAGTQYF
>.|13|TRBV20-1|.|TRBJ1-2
TGCAGTGCTAGCTTAAGCGGGGGTTATGGCTACACCTTC
CSASLSGGYGYTF
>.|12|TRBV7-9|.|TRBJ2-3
TGTGCCAGCAGCACCCACACAGATACGCAGTATTTT
CASSTHTDTQYF
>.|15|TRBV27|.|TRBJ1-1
TGTGCCAGCAGTTTAAGTGACACCTTGAACACTGAAGCTTTCTTT
CASSLSDTLNTEAFF
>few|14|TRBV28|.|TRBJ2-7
TGTGCCAGCAGCCGTGACAGGAGATCCTACGAGCAGTACTTC
CASSRDRRSYEQYF
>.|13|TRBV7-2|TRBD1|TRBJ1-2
TGTGCCAGCAGCCCCCGGACAGGGTTGGGCTACACCTTC
CASSPRTGLGYTF
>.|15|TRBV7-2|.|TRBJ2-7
TGTGCCAGCAGCCCTGGGGGGGACAGTTTTTACGAGCAGTACTTC
CASSPGGDSFYEQYF
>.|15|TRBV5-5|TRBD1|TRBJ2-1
TGTGCCAGCAGCTTGTCGGGACAGCTAAACAATGAGCAGTTCTTC
CASSLSGQLNNEQFF
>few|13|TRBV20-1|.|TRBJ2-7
TGCAGTGTCCGGGCGGGACAGTCGTTCGGGCAGTACTTC
CSVRAGQSFGQYF
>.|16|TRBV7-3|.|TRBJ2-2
TGTGCCAGCAGCGTTACCCCTACGCTGAACACCGGGGAGCTGTTTTTT
CASSVTPTLNTGELFF
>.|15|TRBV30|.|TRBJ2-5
TGTGCCTGGAGTCAGGGGCCGACATCCCAAGAGACCCAGTACTTC
CAWSQGPTSQETQYF
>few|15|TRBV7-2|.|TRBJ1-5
TGTGCCAGCAGCTTATATGGACAGCCCAATCAGCCCCAGCATTTT
CASSLYGQPNQPQHF
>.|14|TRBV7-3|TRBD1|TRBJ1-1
TGTGCCAGCAGCTTAGAGGGGGCGAACACTGAAGCTTTCTTT
CASSLEGANTEAFF
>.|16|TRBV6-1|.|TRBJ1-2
TGTGCCAGCAGCTCCCTAGCGGTGAGGGGGGCTTTAGGCTACACCTTC
CASSSLAVRGALGYTF
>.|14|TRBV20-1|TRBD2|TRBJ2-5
TGCAGTGCTAGGGTTAGCGGGAGTTGGGGGACCCAGTACTTC
CSARVSGSWGTQYF
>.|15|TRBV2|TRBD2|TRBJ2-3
TGTGCCAGCAGTGAAGGTCTAGCGGGAATCAATACGCAGTATTTT
CASSEGLAGINTQYF
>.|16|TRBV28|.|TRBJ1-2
TGTGGCAGCAGCCCCATCAGCCTAGGGGGTAGCGATGGCTACACCTTC
CGSSPISLGGSDGYTF
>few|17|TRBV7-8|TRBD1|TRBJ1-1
TGTGCCAGCAGCTTATTAGGACAGGGGATAATGAACACTGAAGCTTTCTTT
CASSLLGQGIMNTEAFF
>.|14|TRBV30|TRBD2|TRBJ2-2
TGTGCCTGGAGAGGGCTAGCGGGAGTCGGGGAGCTGTTTTTT
CAWRGLAGVGELFF
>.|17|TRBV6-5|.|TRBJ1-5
TGTGCCAGCAGTTACGGGATAGGAACCTATAGCAATCAGCCCCAGCATTTT
CASSYGIGTYSNQPQHF
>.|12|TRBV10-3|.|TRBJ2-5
TGTGCCATCAGTCCTAGCCAAGAGACCCAGTACTTC
CAISPSQETQYF
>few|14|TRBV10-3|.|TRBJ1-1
TGTGCCATCAGTGAGACCACTTTGAACACTGAAGCTTTCTTT
CAISETTLNTEAFF
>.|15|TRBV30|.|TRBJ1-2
TGTGCCTGCCCCCCCGTTTCGCGTTCTAACTATGGCTACACCTTC
CACPPVSRSNYGYTF
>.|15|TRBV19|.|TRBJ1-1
TGTGCCAGTAGTAGTCGCCAGGGCAAGAACACTGAAGCTTTCTTT
CASSSRQGKNTEAFF